This is a list of T cell receptor beta chains from one sample in a study of shared clonotypes between healthy human individuals. The table came from immunoSEQ multiplex PCR; TCRdb's copy has only in-frame clones and leaves some out. The top ten clones hold about 0.52% of a sample with roughly 1,000,000 clones, around 78% of them seen once. Sequencing was done on a sample of memory CD4+ T cells from PBMCs. Every receptor here comes from a man aged 18 to 30 in good health. Some clones in this sample may be carry-over from other donors' samples. The CDR3 runs from the conserved cysteine through the conserved F or W. A D gene is named only where the DNA matches it firmly. Clone size is stated in some rows and not others, as once, few, many or a class when expanded.

TRBV28	NA	NA	TRBJ1-1	CASSSPSGLRNTEAFF	TGTGCCAGCAGTTCCCCTTCGGGACTGCGGAACACTGAAGCTTTCTTT
TRBV2	NA	NA	TRBJ2-3	CASRWRSTDTQYF	TGTGCCAGCAGGTGGCGGAGCACAGATACGCAGTATTTT
TRBV5-5	NA	NA	TRBJ2-2	CASSLVRANTGELFF	TGTGCCAGCAGCTTAGTCAGGGCTAACACCGGGGAGCTGTTTTTT
TRBV10-2	TRBD1	NA	TRBJ2-3	CASIPGQGTADTQYF	TGCGCCAGCATCCCGGGACAGGGGACGGCAGATACGCAGTATTTT
TRBV5-1	NA	NA	TRBJ2-2	CASSPEGSNTGELFF	TGCGCCAGCAGCCCCGAAGGATCTAACACCGGGGAGCTGTTTTTT
TRBV30	TRBD1	few	TRBJ1-4	CAWSQGTGLNEKLFF	TGTGCCTGGAGCCAAGGGACAGGGCTTAATGAAAAACTGTTTTTT
TRBV25-1	NA	once	TRBJ2-7	CASSEDRSPYEQYF	TGTGCCAGCAGTGAAGACAGGTCCCCCTACGAGCAGTACTTC
TRBV4-1	TRBD1	NA	TRBJ1-5	CASSLRSGQGVSDQPQHF	TGCGCCAGCAGCCTCCGGTCTGGACAGGGGGTATCGGATCAGCCCCAGCATTTT
TRBV18	NA	NA	TRBJ2-3	CASSPTGDTQYF	TGTGCCAGCTCCCCGACAGGAGATACGCAGTATTTT
TRBV5-1	NA	NA	TRBJ2-3	CASSLVGVADTQYF	TGCGCCAGCAGCTTGGTTGGGGTCGCAGATACGCAGTATTTT
TRBV7-2	NA	NA	TRBJ2-7	CASSLEVGAREQYF	TGTGCCAGCAGCTTAGAGGTGGGAGCGAGAGAGCAGTACTTC
TRBV28	TRBD2	NA	TRBJ2-2	CASGDRAMGLAGVEFGELFF	TGTGCCAGTGGGGACAGGGCTATGGGACTAGCGGGAGTGGAATTCGGGGAGCTGTTTTTT
TRBV29-1	NA	NA	TRBJ2-5	CSGLRGRETQYF	TGCAGCGGACTCAGGGGTAGGGAGACCCAGTACTTC
TRBV28	NA	few	TRBJ2-1	CASSSRKSGLVGEQFF	TGTGCCAGCAGTTCCCGTAAGAGCGGGTTAGTCGGTGAGCAGTTCTTC
TRBV18	TRBD1	NA	TRBJ2-6	CASSPQGQGVGANVLTF	TGTGCCAGCTCACCACAAGGACAGGGCGTGGGGGCCAACGTCCTGACTTTC
TRBV7-2	NA	NA	TRBJ2-7	CASSWGPGDEQYF	TGTGCCAGCAGCTGGGGGCCGGGGGACGAGCAGTACTTC
TRBV5-1	NA	many	TRBJ2-4	CASSLTLAKNIQYF	TGCGCCAGCAGCTTGACCCTAGCCAAAAACATTCAGTACTTC
TRBV6-1	NA	NA	TRBJ2-7	CASSFSPSYEQYF	TGTGCCAGCAGTTTTTCGCCCAGCTACGAGCAGTACTTC
TRBV11-2	NA	NA	TRBJ1-2	CASSLDLPGVYGYTF	TGTGCCAGCAGCTTAGATCTGCCAGGGGTCTATGGCTACACCTTC
TRBV2	NA	NA	TRBJ2-2	CASAPWVSLDTGELFF	TGTGCCAGCGCCCCCTGGGTTTCCTTGGACACCGGGGAGCTGTTTTTT
TRBV19	NA	NA	TRBJ1-2	CASSRDGLYGYTF	TGTGCCAGTAGTAGGGACGGATTATATGGCTACACCTTC
TRBV7-9	NA	few	TRBJ1-2	CASSSIDPYGYTF	TGTGCCAGCAGCTCGATCGATCCCTATGGCTACACCTTC
TRBV6-1	TRBD1	NA	TRBJ1-5	CASIPTGEPNPQHF	TGTGCCAGCATCCCGACAGGGGAGCCCAATCCCCAGCATTTT
TRBV7-9	TRBD1	NA	TRBJ1-1	CASSLIQGAMRTEAFF	TGTGCCAGCAGCTTAATACAGGGGGCTATGAGGACTGAAGCTTTCTTT
TRBV9	TRBD2	NA	TRBJ2-7	CASQLLPPGLATYEQYF	TGTGCCAGCCAACTTTTGCCCCCGGGACTAGCGACTTACGAGCAGTACTTC
TRBV5-4	TRBD1	NA	TRBJ2-2	CASSPPPGQASTGELFF	TGTGCCAGCAGCCCCCCCCCGGGACAGGCTTCAACGGGGGAGCTGTTTTTT
TRBV7-2	NA	NA	TRBJ2-7	CASARRVSSYEQYF	TGTGCCAGCGCTAGGAGGGTAAGCTCCTACGAGCAGTACTTC
TRBV29-1	NA	NA	TRBJ2-7	CSVKGVASGSSYEQYF	TGCAGCGTTAAGGGGGTGGCTAGCGGAAGCTCCTACGAGCAGTACTTC
TRBV18	NA	NA	TRBJ1-5	CASSTISNQPQHF	TGTGCCAGCTCTACCATTAGCAATCAGCCCCAGCATTTT
TRBV20-1	TRBD1	NA	TRBJ1-1	CSARETGVAFF	TGCAGTGCTAGAGAGACAGGGGTAGCTTTCTTT
TRBV30	TRBD1	NA	TRBJ1-4	CAWSLTQGAGATNEKLFF	TGTGCCTGGAGTCTCACCCAGGGGGCAGGGGCAACTAATGAAAAACTGTTTTTT
TRBV2	TRBD1	NA	TRBJ1-2	CASSRDRYGYTF	TGTGCCAGCAGCCGGGACAGGTATGGCTACACCTTC
TRBV7-2	NA	NA	TRBJ2-1	CASSSWELFF	TGTGCCAGCAGCTCCTGGGAGCTTTTCTTC
TRBV15	TRBD2	NA	TRBJ2-7	CATSRGLAESYEQYF	TGTGCCACCAGCAGAGGACTAGCGGAGTCCTACGAGCAGTACTTC
TRBV28	NA	few	TRBJ1-1	CASSRRDTHTEAFF	TGTGCCAGCAGCCGTCGGGACACTCACACTGAAGCTTTCTTT
TRBV5-8	TRBD1	NA	TRBJ1-3	CASGQGAYGNTIYF	TGTGCCAGTGGACAGGGGGCTTATGGAAACACCATATATTTT
TRBV4-3	TRBD2	NA	TRBJ2-1	CASSQDSSGPREQFF	TGCGCCAGCAGCCAAGATTCTAGCGGACCTCGGGAGCAGTTCTTC
TRBV6-1	NA	NA	TRBJ2-6	CASSPSRANVLTF	TGTGCCAGCAGTCCATCTAGGGCCAACGTCCTGACTTTC
TRBV6-6	NA	NA	TRBJ2-3	CASKPLDYSTDTQYF	TGTGCCAGCAAACCTTTGGACTATAGCACAGATACGCAGTATTTT
TRBV28	NA	NA	TRBJ2-1	CATSRQGGSEQFF	TGTGCCACCTCGCGACAGGGAGGGAGTGAGCAGTTCTTC
TRBV29-1	NA	NA	TRBJ1-5	CSVEQGMGQPQHF	TGCAGCGTTGAGCAGGGGATGGGACAGCCCCAGCATTTT
TRBV4-2	NA	NA	TRBJ2-2	CASSPGTQGTGELFF	TGTGCCAGCAGCCCAGGGACCCAGGGCACCGGGGAGCTGTTTTTT
TRBV5-8	NA	once	TRBJ2-3	CASSYRRGSGSTDTQYF	TGTGCCAGCAGCTATCGAAGGGGGAGCGGGAGCACAGATACGCAGTATTTT
TRBV5-4	NA	once	TRBJ1-4	CASSTTGIEKLFF	TGTGCCAGCAGCACCACAGGGATTGAAAAACTGTTTTTT
TRBV10-1	TRBD2	NA	TRBJ2-1	CASSVSSGGSYNEQFF	TGCGCCAGCAGTGTAAGTAGCGGGGGCTCCTACAATGAGCAGTTCTTC
TRBV21-1	NA	few	TRBJ2-3	CASSKAPGGMTQYF	TGTGCCAGCAGCAAAGCCCCAGGGGGTATGACGCAGTATTTT
TRBV15	NA	NA	TRBJ2-3	CATSRDVTSDTQYF	TGTGCCACCAGCAGAGATGTTACCTCCGATACGCAGTATTTT
TRBV5-6	TRBD2	NA	TRBJ2-5	CASSWTSGSLETQYF	TGTGCCAGCAGCTGGACTAGCGGGAGTCTGGAGACCCAGTACTTC
TRBV5-8	NA	NA	TRBJ1-2	CASSLPGPLGYTF	TGTGCCAGCAGCTTGCCCGGGCCTTTAGGCTACACCTTC
TRBV18	TRBD1	NA	TRBJ2-1	CASSPPGQGAGNEQFF	TGTGCCAGCTCACCACCGGGACAGGGGGCGGGTAATGAGCAGTTCTTC
TRBV6-5	NA	NA	TRBJ2-7	CAVSMGPYEQYF	TGTGCCGTTTCGATGGGACCTTACGAGCAGTACTTC
TRBV4-1	NA	few	TRBJ1-3	CASSESPAGNTIYF	TGCGCCAGCAGCGAAAGCCCAGCTGGAAACACCATATATTTT
TRBV7-9	TRBD2	once	TRBJ2-3	CASSQGLAGADTQYF	TGTGCCAGCAGCCAGGGACTAGCGGGAGCAGATACGCAGTATTTT
TRBV4-2	NA	NA	TRBJ2-7	CASSQAPGVRDDSYEQYF	TGTGCCAGCAGCCAAGCCCCGGGCGTGCGGGATGACTCCTACGAGCAGTACTTC
TRBV9	NA	NA	TRBJ1-2	CASSVEGAVGYGYTF	TGTGCCAGCAGCGTAGAAGGGGCAGTCGGCTATGGCTACACCTTC
TRBV29-1	TRBD1	few	TRBJ1-4	CSVEGQGSEKLFF	TGCAGCGTTGAGGGACAGGGCAGTGAAAAACTGTTTTTT
TRBV7-9	NA	NA	TRBJ2-3	CANPGTLSTDTQYF	TGTGCCAACCCCGGGACGCTCTCCACAGATACGCAGTATTTT
TRBV29-1	NA	NA	TRBJ2-3	CSVGSFGTDTQYF	TGCAGCGTTGGGAGTTTTGGGACAGATACGCAGTATTTT
TRBV18	TRBD2	NA	TRBJ2-7	CASSPLAGGVYEQYF	TGTGCCAGCTCACCATTAGCGGGAGGTGTATACGAGCAGTACTTC